A single sample gave rise to the 18 T cell receptor beta chains below, sequenced in a study of Ad26.COV2.S vaccination and SARS-CoV-2 variants. Clones were read by immunoSEQ multiplex PCR, and TCRdb kept only the in-frame ones, dropping some. The top ten clones hold less than 15% of a sample with about 430,000 clones, 80% to 95% of them seen once. The treatment: over 15 received Ad26.COV2.S at low or high dose, single or two shots; five or six received placebo; per-sample allocation not given. Each sample was drawn 63 days after the first injection (of vaccine or placebo). The material sequenced was peripheral blood, taken in a trial of Ad26.COV2.S vaccine versus placebo. These receptors were obtained from a person aged 18-65 years who received the Ad26.COV2.S COVID-19 vaccine or a placebo.

The rearrangement joins TRBV5-6 to TRBJ1-2; the D is unclear. Trimming took off 1 base at V and 5 bases at J, with 6 bases between the two ends. CDR1 and CDR2 from the germline V gene are SGHDT and YYEEEE. The CDR3 extends over 12 amino acids. The CDR3 coding sequence is TGTGCCAGCAGCTTGTCAGGATATGGCTACACCTTC. Protein sequence: CASSLSGYGYTF.

The chain couples TRBV7-9 to TRBJ1-1; D perhaps matches TRBD1 (5 bases). This CDR3 is built from 11 residues. Trimming cost V 11 bases and J 1 base, with 8 bases left between them. Looked up from germline, CDR1 is SEHNR and CDR2 is FQNEAQ (reference sequence). The CDR3 sequence is CADGGNTEAFF. The CDR3 DNA follows: TGTGCCGATGGGGGGAACACTGAAGCTTTCTTT. Complete variable domain (other parts from reference TRBV7-9 and TRBJ1-1): DTGVSQNPRHKITKRGQNVTFRCDPISEHNRLYWYRQTLGQGPEFLTYFQNEAQLEKSRLLSDRFSAERPKGSFSTLEIQRTEQGDSAMYLCADGGNTEAFFGQGTRLTVV.

The chain couples TRBV12-3 or TRBV12-4 to TRBJ1-2, with D perhaps TRBD1 (5 bases). V was pared by 7 bases and J by 4 bases, with 13 bases between. This CDR3 is built from 13 residues. CDR3 DNA sequence: TGTGCCAGCACCACGTTGGGGCCCTATGGCTACACCTTC. The encoded protein is CASTTLGPYGYTF.

For the CDR3, the DNA is TGTGCCAGCAGCTTGGGTTCGGGGCTCTCCTACGAGCAGTACTTC. It is translated as CASSLGSGLSYEQYF. The J gene is TRBJ2-7, the V gene TRBV5-6; D assignment may be TRBD1 or TRBD2 (5 bases each). This CDR3 is built from 15 residues. Germline values: CDR1 SGHDT, CDR2 YYEEEE. V lost 0 bases and J 0 bases, leaving 10 bases between the germline ends.

As regards this clone: Other DNA sequences in this sample translate to the same CDR3. This sequence joins TRBV19 and TRBJ1-5, with D possibly TRBD1 on 5 matching bases. From germline, CDR1 is LNHDA and CDR2 SQIVND (reference sequence). Trimming pared 1 base from V and 4 bases from J, leaving 8 bases between. The CDR3 is 14 amino acids. The CDR3 region is CASSIGQGNQPQHF. In nucleotides, the CDR3 is TGTGCCAGTAGTATAGGGCAGGGAAATCAGCCCCAGCATTTT.

J is TRBJ1-4 and V is TRBV6-6; a possible D gene is TRBD1 (5 bases). Trimming removed 7 bases from V and 0 bases from J, with 12 bases in between. This CDR3 contains 15 residues. Germline assignment: CDR1 MNHNY and CDR2 SVGAGI (reference sequence). The CDR3 DNA sequence: TGTGCCAGCACCTCGTGGGGGGCAACTAATGAAAAACTGTTTTTT. Protein sequence: CASTSWGATNEKLFF.

This sequence joins TRBV28 and TRBJ2-7; tentatively, D is TRBD2 (6 bases). Germline loops: CDR1 MDHEN, CDR2 SYDVKM. V lost 6 bases, J lost 2 bases, and 14 bases lay in between. CDR3 length: 14 residues. CDR3: CASRNYGSPYEQYF. DNA for the CDR3: TGTGCCAGCAGGAACTACGGGAGTCCCTACGAGCAGTACTTC.

This clone showed up just once. J is TRBJ1-2 and V is TRBV7-8; TRBD1 matches at 9 bases. Germline V gives CDR1 SGHVS, CDR2 FQNEAQ. This CDR3 region has 15 residues. Trimming cost V 5 bases and J 4 bases; bases outside gene matches: 8. Written as DNA, the CDR3 is TGTGCCAGCAGCATGAGACAGGGGGACGTCTATGGCTACACCTTC. Protein: CASSMRQGDVYGYTF.

CDR3 protein: CASRGFLDGYTF. DNA of the CDR3: TGTGCCAGTAGAGGGTTTTTGGATGGCTACACCTTC. This chain connects TRBV19 to TRBJ1-2, with D hard to call. CDR1 LNHDA and CDR2 SQIVND come from the germline V gene (reference sequence). The length of the CDR3 is 12 residues. The V end lost 6 bases, the J end lost 6 bases, and 11 bases lay between the germline ends.

This clone was recorded a few times. The V gene is TRBV7-6, the J gene TRBJ2-7, with 7 bases fitting TRBD1. Germline values: CDR1 SGHVS, CDR2 FNYEAQ. The V gene end was trimmed by 5 bases and the J gene end by 5 bases; junction bases not matched to a gene: 15. The CDR3 spans 16 residues. DNA of the CDR3: TGTGCCAGCAGCCCTTCGACAGGGTTGACGAAGGACGAGCAGTACTTC. Residues: CASSPSTGLTKDEQYF.

The J gene is TRBJ2-1, the V gene TRBV12-3 or TRBV12-4; D not certain. The CDR3 consists of 13 residues. The germline V and J ends were trimmed by 7 bases and 4 bases, with 11 bases remaining between them. The CDR3 spells CASTGPTYNEQFF. Written as DNA, the CDR3 is TGTGCCAGCACTGGGCCCACTTACAATGAGCAGTTCTTC.

The V and J genes are TRBV18 and TRBJ2-1; 8 positions match TRBD2. V lost 3 bases and J lost 7; bases outside the gene matches: 14. The germline V gene has CDR1 KGHSH and CDR2 LQKENI. The CDR3 consists of 17 residues. The CDR3 is CASSPILAGSSSNEQFF. The CDR3 coding sequence is TGTGCCAGCTCACCCATCTTAGCGGGGTCGAGTTCTAATGAGCAGTTCTTC.

The chain links TRBV9 to TRBJ2-1, with TRBD2 identical over 9 bases. J gave up 0 bases and V 2 bases, and 6 bases lay outside the gene matches. The CDR3 is 17 amino acids. The V gene's germline CDR1 is SGDLS and CDR2 YYNGEE. The CDR3 bases are TGTGCCAGCAGCGTGGAACTTAGCGGGAGCTCCTACAATGAGCAGTTCTTC. Translated, it gives CASSVELSGSSYNEQFF.

The chain carries TRBV7-2 and TRBJ2-3; D possibly corresponds to TRBD2 (6 bases). The ends were cut back, 2 bases at V and 0 bases at J, with 12 bases in the middle. Germline CDR1 is SGHTA and CDR2 is FQGNSA. This CDR3 has 16 amino acids. The CDR3 reads CASSLLAGTSTDTQYF. DNA for the CDR3: TGTGCCAGCAGCTTACTCGCGGGAACTAGCACAGATACGCAGTATTTT.

The chain has TRBV7-8 and TRBJ2-7; possibly TRBD1 for D (6 bases). V lost 1 base and J lost 5, with 15 bases in between. This CDR3 region has 15 residues. Germline V CDR1 and CDR2: SGHVS, FQNEAQ. The CDR3 DNA reads TGTGCCAGCAGCTTAGTTTTGGGCAGGGGACACGAGCAGTACTTC. It codes for CASSLVLGRGHEQYF.

The chain recombines TRBV7-2 with TRBJ2-7; 10 nucleotides match TRBD1. The CDR3 loop spans 15 amino acids. The trim removed 5 bases at V and 2 bases at J, leaving 6 bases unmatched. Germline CDR1 SGHTA, CDR2 FQGNSA. The CDR3 DNA reads as TGTGCCAGCAGCCCAAGGGGACAGGGGACCTACGAGCAGTACTTC. Amino acid sequence: CASSPRGQGTYEQYF.

The chain uses TRBV9 and TRBJ1-6; D is perhaps TRBD1 (6 bases). CDR1 is SGDLS and CDR2 is YYNGEE in the germline V gene. The CDR3 contains 18 residues. The V end lost 0 bases, the J end lost 7 bases, and 20 bases lay between the germline ends. The CDR3 region is CASSVAGIGGPGNSPLHF. The CDR3 bases are TGTGCCAGCAGCGTAGCAGGTATCGGGGGCCCCGGGAATTCACCCCTCCACTTT.

The J gene is TRBJ1-1, the V gene TRBV11-2; 7 positions match TRBD1. CDR1 is SGHAT and CDR2 is FQNNGV in the germline V gene. V lost 5 bases to trimming and J lost 4 bases; unmatched junction nucleotides: 7. This CDR3 spans 14 amino acids. DNA for the CDR3: TGTGCCAGCAGCCGATACACAGGGGCCACTGAAGCTTTCTTT. Translating gives CASSRYTGATEAFF.